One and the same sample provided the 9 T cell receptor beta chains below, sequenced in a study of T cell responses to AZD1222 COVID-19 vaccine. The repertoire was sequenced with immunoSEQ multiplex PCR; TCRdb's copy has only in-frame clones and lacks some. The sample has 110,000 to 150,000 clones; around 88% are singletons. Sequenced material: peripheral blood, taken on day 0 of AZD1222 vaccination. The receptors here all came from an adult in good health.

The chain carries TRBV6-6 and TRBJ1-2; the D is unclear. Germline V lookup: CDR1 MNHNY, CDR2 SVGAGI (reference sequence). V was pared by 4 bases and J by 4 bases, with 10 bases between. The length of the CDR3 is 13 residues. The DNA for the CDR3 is TGTGCCAGCAGTTTTACAGACACCTATGGCTACACCTTC. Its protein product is CASSFTDTYGYTF.

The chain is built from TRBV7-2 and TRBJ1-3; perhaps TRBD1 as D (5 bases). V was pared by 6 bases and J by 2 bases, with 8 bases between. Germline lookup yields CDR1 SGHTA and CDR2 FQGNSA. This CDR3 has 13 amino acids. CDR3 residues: CASRGTPGNTIYF. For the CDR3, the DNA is TGTGCCAGCAGGGGGACCCCTGGAAACACCATATATTTT.

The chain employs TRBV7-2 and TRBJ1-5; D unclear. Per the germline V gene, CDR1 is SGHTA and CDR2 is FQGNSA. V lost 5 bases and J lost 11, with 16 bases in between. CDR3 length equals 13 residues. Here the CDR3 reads CASSDLDRYSQHF. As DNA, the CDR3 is TGTGCCAGCAGCGATCTGGATCGTTACTCCCAGCATTTT.

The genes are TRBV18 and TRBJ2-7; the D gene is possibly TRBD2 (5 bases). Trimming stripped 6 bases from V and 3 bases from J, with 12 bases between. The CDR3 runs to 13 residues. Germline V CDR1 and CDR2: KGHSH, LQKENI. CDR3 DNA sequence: TGTGCCAGCTCCCCGGGGTCCGACTACGAGCAGTACTTC. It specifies CASSPGSDYEQYF.

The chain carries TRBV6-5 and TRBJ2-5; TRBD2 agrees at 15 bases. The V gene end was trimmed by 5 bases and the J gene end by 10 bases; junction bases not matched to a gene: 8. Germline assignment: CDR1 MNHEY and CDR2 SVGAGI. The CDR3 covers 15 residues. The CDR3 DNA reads TGTGCCAGCAGTCCACCGGGACTAGCGGGAGGACACCAGTACTTC. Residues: CASSPPGLAGGHQYF.

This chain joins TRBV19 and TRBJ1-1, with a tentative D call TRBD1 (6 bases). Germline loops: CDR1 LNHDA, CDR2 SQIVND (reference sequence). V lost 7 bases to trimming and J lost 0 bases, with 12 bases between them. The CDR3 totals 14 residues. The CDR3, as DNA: TGTGCCAGTAACGAAGGGGGAATGAACACTGAAGCTTTCTTT. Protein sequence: CASNEGGMNTEAFF.

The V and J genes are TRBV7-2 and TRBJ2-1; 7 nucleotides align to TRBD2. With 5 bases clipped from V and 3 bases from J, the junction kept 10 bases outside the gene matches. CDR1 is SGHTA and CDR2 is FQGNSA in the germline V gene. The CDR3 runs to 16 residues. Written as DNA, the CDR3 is TGTGCCAGCAGCCCCCGCCTAGCGGAGAACTACAATGAGCAGTTCTTC. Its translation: CASSPRLAENYNEQFF. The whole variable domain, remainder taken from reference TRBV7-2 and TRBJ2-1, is GAGVSQSPSNKVTEKGKDVELRCDPISGHTALYWYRQSLGQGLEFLIYFQGNSAPDKSGLPSDRFSAERTGGSVSTLTIQRTQQEDSAVYLCASSPRLAENYNEQFFGPGTRLTVL.

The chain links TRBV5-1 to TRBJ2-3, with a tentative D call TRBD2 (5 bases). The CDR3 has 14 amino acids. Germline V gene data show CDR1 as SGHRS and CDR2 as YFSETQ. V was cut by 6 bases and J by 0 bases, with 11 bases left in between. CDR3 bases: TGCGCCAGCATCCGAGGGAGAAGCACAGATACGCAGTATTTT. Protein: CASIRGRSTDTQYF.

This CDR3 reads CASSVNPRTSGRGSNNEQFF. The CDR3 DNA reads TGTGCCAGCAGCGTCAACCCGCGGACTAGCGGGAGAGGGAGCAACAATGAGCAGTTCTTC. The chain joins TRBV9 to TRBJ2-1; 13 nucleotides agree with TRBD2. The germline V gene encodes CDR1 SGDLS and CDR2 YYNGEE. V lost 2 bases and J lost 5; bases outside the gene matches: 16. The CDR3 has 20 amino acids.